Presented here are 16 T cell receptor beta chains from one specimen sequenced in a study of cytomegalovirus exposure and HLA in healthy donors. Both 60 Vbeta primers and 13 Jbeta primers went into the PCR. The table came from immunoSEQ multiplex PCR; TCRdb's copy has only in-frame clones and leaves some out. The sample records about 150,000 clones, 80% to 90% being singletons. What was sequenced was PBMCs. The origin of the receptors is a boy aged 2 to 10 in good health and CMV-seronegative.

In this sample, this clone turned up a few times. In nucleotides, the CDR3 is TGTGCCAGCAGCGTACCAGTTATTAGGGACAGGCACCCCTACGAGCAGTACTTC. Residues: CASSVPVIRDRHPYEQYF. The V gene is TRBV2, the J gene TRBJ2-7; 8 bases agree with TRBD1. The length of the CDR3 is 18 residues. Losses at the gene ends were 6 bases for V and 2 bases for J; bases not matched to a gene: 18. Germline CDR1 and CDR2: SNHLY and FYNNEI.

This chain joins TRBV6-5 and TRBJ1-6; the match to TRBD1 covers 8 bases. The V gene end was trimmed by 6 bases and the J gene end by 10 bases; junction bases not matched to a gene: 5. CDR1 and CDR2 (germline): MNHEY, SVGAGI. The CDR3 spans 13 residues. CDR3 nucleotides: TGTGCCAGCAGCATGACAGGGGAATCACCCCTCCACTTT. Translation gives CASSMTGESPLHF.

The chain links TRBV9 to TRBJ2-1; TRBD2 might be the D (5 bases). The CDR3 length is 15 residues. The germline CDR1 and CDR2 sequences are SGDLS and YYNGEE. Trimming took 4 bases from V and 3 from J, leaving 14 bases between them. The CDR3 bases are TGTGCCAGCAGCCTGCGGGCCTACATCTACAATGAGCAGTTCTTC. Translating gives CASSLRAYIYNEQFF.

This chain uses TRBV9 with TRBJ2-7, with TRBD1 identical over 7 bases. V gave up 3 bases and J gave up 3 bases; unmatched junction bases: 3. The CDR3 loop spans 13 amino acids. Germline assignment: CDR1 SGDLS and CDR2 YYNGEE. CDR3 DNA sequence: TGTGCCAGCAGCGCCGACAGGGACTACGAGCAGTACTTC. Residues: CASSADRDYEQYF.

This clone was found once. The rearrangement joins TRBV12-5 to TRBJ2-3, with 12 bases identical to TRBD2. The CDR3 has 14 residues. Germline CDR1 LGHNT, CDR2 FRNRAP. The junction had 2 bases not matched to a gene; V was cut back by 5 bases and J by 5 bases. The CDR3 region is CASGTSGGIDTQYF. Here the CDR3 DNA reads TGTGCTAGTGGTACTAGCGGGGGGATAGATACGCAGTATTTT. The whole variable domain, remainder taken from reference TRBV12-5 and TRBJ2-3, is DARVTQTPRHKVTEMGQEVTMRCQPILGHNTVFWYRQTMMQGLELLAYFRNRAPLDDSGMPKDRFSAEMPDATLATLKIQPSEPRDSAVYFCASGTSGGIDTQYFGPGTRLTVL.

The chain employs TRBV28 and TRBJ2-5, with D uncertain. This CDR3 has 15 residues. Trimming cost V 2 bases and J 1 base, with 11 bases left between them. Germline V CDR1 and CDR2: MDHEN, SYDVKM. This CDR3 reads CASSLGWVAQETQYF. Written as DNA, the CDR3 is TGTGCCAGCAGTTTAGGGTGGGTAGCCCAAGAGACCCAGTACTTC.

This clone was seen a handful of times. The chain is built from TRBV5-1 and TRBJ2-2; TRBD2 matches at 7 bases. The CDR3 spans 15 residues. CDR1 and CDR2 (germline): SGHRS, YFSETQ. V dropped 4 bases and J dropped 8; count of bases not matched to a gene: 11. The CDR3 DNA follows: TGCGCCAGCAGCCCGCTCGCGGGAGAGAGAGGGGAGCTGTTTTTT. It codes for CASSPLAGERGELFF. Looking up the rest from reference TRBV5-1 and TRBJ2-2 gives the full variable domain: KAGVTQTPRYLIKTRGQQVTLSCSPISGHRSVSWYQQTPGQGLQFLFEYFSETQRNKGNFPGRFSGRQFSNSRSEMNVSTLELGDSALYLCASSPLAGERGELFFGEGSRLTVL.

The chain employs TRBV7-3 and TRBJ2-1; 12 bases agree with TRBD2. Per the germline V gene, CDR1 is SGHTA and CDR2 is FQGTGA. The CDR3 spans 16 residues. V was pared by 5 bases and J by 5 bases, with 7 bases of the junction left unmatched. CDR3 protein: CASSANLAGGDNEQFF. The DNA for the CDR3 is TGTGCCAGCAGCGCCAATCTAGCGGGAGGGGACAATGAGCAGTTCTTC.

The chain has TRBV7-3 and TRBJ1-1; TRBD1 is a possible D gene (5 bases). The CDR3 is 15 residues long. CDR1 and CDR2 from the germline V gene are SGHTA and FQGTGA. V shed 0 bases and J shed 3 bases, with 11 bases lying between them. The CDR3 sequence: CASSLTAGRDTEAFF. Written as DNA, the CDR3 is TGTGCCAGCAGCTTAACGGCAGGGAGGGACACTGAAGCTTTCTTT.

The chain uses TRBV5-1 and TRBJ2-5, with unresolved D. This CDR3 has 18 amino acids. V lost 0 bases and J 6 bases, leaving 24 bases between the germline ends. Germline V lookup: CDR1 SGHRS, CDR2 YFSETQ. The CDR3 sequence: CASSLVRSGSMSIQTQYF. The DNA of the CDR3 is TGCGCCAGCAGCTTGGTTCGTTCAGGCAGTATGTCGATCCAGACCCAGTACTTC.

The chain recombines TRBV13 with TRBJ2-1; tentative D call: TRBD2 (5 bases). CDR1 and CDR2 from the germline V gene are PRHDT and FYEKMQ (reference sequence). The CDR3 loop spans 13 amino acids. The V end lost 8 bases, the J end lost 0 bases, and 8 bases lay between the germline ends. The CDR3 DNA reads TGTGCCAGCCTGGGAGTCTCCTACAATGAGCAGTTCTTC. Amino acids: CASLGVSYNEQFF.

As to this clone: One junction end does not reproduce the germline sequence, and a read error may be involved. Distinct nucleotide sequences in the sample also encode this CDR3. The J gene is TRBJ2-7, the V gene TRBV19, with a weak D call TRBD2 (6 bases). The CDR3 extends over 14 amino acids. Germline assignment: CDR1 LNHDA and CDR2 SQIVND (reference sequence). CDR3 amino acids: CASSPQGLLYEQYF. The CDR3 DNA sequence: TGTGCCAGTAGTCCCCAGGGACTTCTCTACGAGCAGTATTTC.

The rearrangement uses TRBV4-1 and TRBJ2-7, with D tentatively TRBD2 (6 bases). The CDR3 totals 14 residues. Between the trimmed V and J ends, which lost 5 bases and 4 bases, there was a span of 15 bases. CDR1 is MGHRA and CDR2 is YSYEKL in the germline V gene. This chain's CDR3 is CASSFRGNYYEQYF. The DNA for the CDR3 is TGCGCCAGCAGCTTTCGGGGGAATTATTACGAGCAGTACTTC.

In nucleotides, the CDR3 is TGTGCCAGCAGCTTAGCAACCGGGACAGGGGGCTCTCAGCCCCAGCATTTT. It encodes CASSLATGTGGSQPQHF. V usage is TRBV7-9 and J usage is TRBJ1-5; 12 positions match TRBD1. V dropped 0 bases and J dropped 6; count of bases not matched to a gene: 6. This CDR3 spans 17 amino acids. Germline V gene data show CDR1 as SEHNR and CDR2 as FQNEAQ (reference sequence).

This clone has a handful of counts. The chain has TRBV7-9 and TRBJ2-7; 7 bases align to TRBD1. The CDR3 covers 15 residues. Germline values: CDR1 SEHNR, CDR2 FQNEAQ (reference sequence). V was clipped by 1 base and J by 4 bases; unmatched bases: 7. The CDR3 nucleotides read TGTGCCAGCAGCTTAGGGGTAGGGGGCGCGTACGAGCAGTACTTC. Amino acid sequence: CASSLGVGGAYEQYF. Filled out from reference TRBV7-9 and TRBJ2-7, the complete variable domain reads DTGVSQNPRHKITKRGQNVTFRCDPISEHNRLYWYRQTLGQGPEFLTYFQNEAQLEKSRLLSDRFSAERPKGSFSTLEIQRTEQGDSAMYLCASSLGVGGAYEQYFGPGTRLTVT.

This clone was recorded only once. The CDR3, as DNA: TGTGCCAGCAGTTACGGGACAGGGAGAACCTACGAGCAGTACTTC. Its protein product is CASSYGTGRTYEQYF. The chain is built from TRBV6-5 and TRBJ2-7; 9 nucleotides match TRBD1. V gave up 2 bases and J gave up 2 bases; unmatched junction bases: 4. CDR3 size: 15 residues. Per the germline V gene, CDR1 is MNHEY and CDR2 is SVGAGI.